The next 8 T cell receptor beta chains were all read from a single sample in a study of blood T cells in healthy people across ages. It was with a sample-barcoded 5' primer and a J-beta primer mix that a second PCR of roughly 7 to 12 cycles was run. From the 5' RACE reads, TCRdb called clonotypes with MiXCR, one entry per CDR3 protein. The sample shows 750,000 to 950,000 distinct CDR3 sequences, 20% to 30% of them seen only once. A further study also used this sample, focusing on T cells of mothers and their children.

Material: blood. All receptors derive from a boy aged 5-17 years in good health.

This clonotype has a handful of counts. DNA for the CDR3: TGTGCCAGCAGCCAAGAGACGTTAGAGACCCAGTACTTC. Its protein product is CASSQETLETQYF. This chain joins TRBV14 and TRBJ2-5; no firm D call. The V end lost 0 bases, the J end lost 4 bases, and 6 bases lay between the germline ends. Germline CDR1 is SGHDN and CDR2 is FVKESK. The CDR3 length is 13 residues.

The chain has TRBV19 and TRBJ2-5; the D gene is possibly TRBD2 (5 bases). The CDR3 contains 13 residues. V was clipped by 10 bases and J by 5 bases, with 17 bases between them. The germline V gene encodes CDR1 LNHDA and CDR2 SQIVND (reference sequence). DNA of the CDR3: TGTGCCACTAGCTCCCTTCCGAAGGAGACCCAGTACTTC. Translation gives CATSSLPKETQYF.

This clonotype has more than one count but fewer than ten. This sequence joins TRBV7-9 and TRBJ1-2; TRBD1 aligns across 10 bases. CDR3 length equals 20 residues. The germline CDR1 and CDR2 sequences are SEHNR and FQNEAQ (reference sequence). Trimming cost V 4 bases and J 0 bases; bases outside gene matches: 17. The CDR3 is CASSSRGQGRSASANYGYTF. The CDR3 DNA reads as TGTGCCAGCAGCTCACGGGGACAGGGGAGATCTGCGTCGGCTAACTATGGCTACACCTTC.

This clonotype was detected ten times or more. J is TRBJ2-5 and V is TRBV11-2, with TRBD1 as a possible D gene (6 bases). CDR1 is SGHAT and CDR2 is FQNNGV in the germline V gene. This CDR3 contains 14 residues. V was shortened by 2 bases and J by 4 bases, with 11 bases between the two germline ends. The CDR3 DNA is TGTGCCAGCAGCTTACAGGGGAGAAGAGAGACCCAGTACTTC. Its protein is CASSLQGRRETQYF.

This clonotype was picked up a small number of times. The chain links TRBV29-1 to TRBJ1-1; D possibly corresponds to TRBD1 (5 bases). Germline values: CDR1 SQVTM, CDR2 ANQGSEA. The CDR3 contains 12 residues. The V gene lost 1 base and the J gene lost 6 bases, with 9 bases spanning the gap. CDR3 sequence: CSVEGDGAEAFF. Written as DNA, the CDR3 is TGCAGCGTTGAAGGGGACGGAGCTGAAGCTTTCTTT.

Details on this clonotype: Compared with germline, one end of the junction differs, possibly owing to a read error. This sequence joins TRBV20-1 and TRBJ2-7; D unresolved. Germline V CDR1 and CDR2: DFQATT, SNEGSKA (reference sequence). There are 13 residues in the CDR3. The DNA for the CDR3 is TGCAGTGCTAGAGCCCGGAGCTCCTGCGAGCAGTACTTC. It yields the protein CSARARSSCEQYF.

This clonotype was counted between two and nine times. J is TRBJ2-7 and V is TRBV3-1; TRBD1 matches 8 bases. This CDR3 region has 15 residues. After removal of 4 bases from V and 4 bases from J, the junction contained 9 bases not matched to a gene. Germline CDR1 reads LGHDT; CDR2 reads YNNKEL (reference sequence). The DNA for the CDR3 is TGTGCCAGCAGCCGAACTGGACAGGGCAGGTACGAGCAGTACTTC. Encoded protein: CASSRTGQGRYEQYF.

This clonotype was seen only a few times. The J gene is TRBJ1-2, the V gene TRBV5-1; D remains ambiguous. The V gene's germline CDR1 is SGHRS and CDR2 YFSETQ. Trimming removed 4 bases from V and 7 bases from J, with 20 bases in between. This CDR3 contains 15 residues. The CDR3 is CASSLAGTYSLGYTF. In DNA, the CDR3 is TGCGCCAGCAGCCTCGCGGGTACCTATTCCCTTGGCTACACCTTC.